These 5 T cell receptor beta chains share one sample of origin, sequenced in a study of blood T cell repertoires in COVID-19. TCRdb keeps only in-frame clones here, not all; method: immunoSEQ multiplex PCR. The sample carries 270,000 or so clones, about 90% recorded once. Sequencing input: peripheral blood. The receptors stem from a woman in her 30s with COVID-19, enrolled during active disease.

This chain links TRBV7-9 with TRBJ1-2, with a weak D call TRBD1 (6 bases). V was pared by 6 bases and J by 0 bases, with 11 bases between. CDR1 and CDR2 from the germline V gene are SEHNR and FQNEAQ (reference sequence). The CDR3 has 14 residues. This CDR3 reads CASSLGTTNYGYTF. CDR3 coding DNA: TGTGCCAGCAGTCTCGGGACAACTAACTATGGCTACACCTTC.

CDR3 nucleotide sequence: TGCAGTGCTAGGGCTGGGGCCGGCTACACCTTC. Translated, it gives CSARAGAGYTF. The chain uses TRBV20-1 and TRBJ1-2, with D perhaps matching TRBD1 (5 bases). In germline, CDR1 is DFQATT, CDR2 SNEGSKA (reference sequence). The CDR3 contains 11 residues. V dropped 3 bases and J dropped 8 bases, with 10 bases sitting between them.

This chain connects TRBV5-1 to TRBJ2-3; 8 bases align to TRBD2. This CDR3 comprises 15 residues. The trim removed 4 bases at V and 2 bases at J, leaving 6 bases unmatched. CDR1 is SGHRS and CDR2 is YFSETQ in the germline V gene. CDR3 coding DNA: TGCGCCAGCAGCCGTAGCGGGGTGTTCACAGATACGCAGTATTTT. Translating it yields CASSRSGVFTDTQYF. The whole variable domain, remainder taken from reference TRBV5-1 and TRBJ2-3, is KAGVTQTPRYLIKTRGQQVTLSCSPISGHRSVSWYQQTPGQGLQFLFEYFSETQRNKGNFPGRFSGRQFSNSRSEMNVSTLELGDSALYLCASSRSGVFTDTQYFGPGTRLTVL.

The genes are TRBV5-1 and TRBJ2-1; 8 bases fit TRBD2. Looked up from germline, CDR1 is SGHRS and CDR2 is YFSETQ. CDR3 size: 14 residues. V trimming: 2 bases; J trimming: 8 bases; junction bases outside the gene matches: 6. CDR3 nucleotide sequence: TGCGCCAGCAGCTTCCGGGGGGGGCTGGATGAGCAGTTCTTC. Translated, it gives CASSFRGGLDEQFF.

This clone has only one observation. The gene calls are TRBV5-1 and TRBJ2-1, with 9 bases identical to TRBD1. CDR1 and CDR2 from the germline V gene are SGHRS and YFSETQ. J gave up 8 bases and V 6 bases, and 3 bases lay outside the gene matches. This CDR3 has 12 residues. In DNA form, the CDR3 reads TGCGCCAGCACCACAGGGGGCTATGAGCAGTTCTTC. It codes for CASTTGGYEQFF.